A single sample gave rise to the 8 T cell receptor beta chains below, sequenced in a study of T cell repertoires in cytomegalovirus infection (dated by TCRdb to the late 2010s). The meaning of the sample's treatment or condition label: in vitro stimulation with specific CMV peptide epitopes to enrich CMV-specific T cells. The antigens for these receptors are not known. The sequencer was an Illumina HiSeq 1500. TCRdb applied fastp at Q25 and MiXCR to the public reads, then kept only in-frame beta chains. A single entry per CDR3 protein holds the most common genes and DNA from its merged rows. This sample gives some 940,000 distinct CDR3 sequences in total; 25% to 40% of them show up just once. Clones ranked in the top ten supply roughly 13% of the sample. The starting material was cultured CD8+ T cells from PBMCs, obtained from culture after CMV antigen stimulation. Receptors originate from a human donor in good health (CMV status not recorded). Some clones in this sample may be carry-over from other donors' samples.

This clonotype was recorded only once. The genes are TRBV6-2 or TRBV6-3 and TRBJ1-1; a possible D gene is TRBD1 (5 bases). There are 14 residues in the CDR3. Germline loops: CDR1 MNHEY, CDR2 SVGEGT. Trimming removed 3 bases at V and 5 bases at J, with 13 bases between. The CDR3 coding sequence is TGTGCCAGCAGTTATAACCCCGGGGGGACTGAAGCTTTCTTT. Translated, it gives CASSYNPGGTEAFF.

This CDR3 reads CASSDRRGGEEQFF. CDR3 DNA sequence: TGTGCCAGCAGCGATCGTCGCGGGGGGGAAGAGCAGTTCTTC. V gene TRBV7-6 combines with J gene TRBJ2-1, with 9 nucleotides matching TRBD2. The CDR3 runs 14 residues. V shed 5 bases and J 10 bases; nucleotides not matched to a gene: 9. From germline, CDR1 is SGHVS and CDR2 FNYEAQ. Filled out from reference TRBV7-6 and TRBJ2-1, the complete variable domain reads GAGVSQSPRYKVTKRGQDVALRCDPISGHVSLYWYRQALGQGPEFLTYFNYEAQQDKSGLPNDRFSAERPEGSISTLTIQRTEQRDSAMYRCASSDRRGGEEQFFGPGTRLTVL.

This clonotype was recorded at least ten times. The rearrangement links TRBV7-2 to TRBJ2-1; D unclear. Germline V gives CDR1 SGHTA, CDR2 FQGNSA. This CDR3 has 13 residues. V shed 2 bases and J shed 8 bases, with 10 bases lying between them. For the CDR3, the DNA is TGTGCCAGCAGCTTACACCGCGTGGATGAGCAGTTCTTC. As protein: CASSLHRVDEQFF.

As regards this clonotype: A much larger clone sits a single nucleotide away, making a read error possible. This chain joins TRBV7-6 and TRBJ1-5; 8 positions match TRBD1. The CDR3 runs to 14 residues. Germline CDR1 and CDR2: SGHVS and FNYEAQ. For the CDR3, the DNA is TGTGTCAGCAGCCACGGACAGGGCCATCAGCCCCAGCATTTT. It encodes CVSSHGQGHQPQHF.

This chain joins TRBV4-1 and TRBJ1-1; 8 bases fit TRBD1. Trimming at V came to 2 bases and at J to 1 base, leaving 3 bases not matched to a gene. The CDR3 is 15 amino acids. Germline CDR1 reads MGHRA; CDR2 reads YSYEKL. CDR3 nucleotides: TGCGCCAGCAGCCAAACAGGACAGGGGAACACTGAAGCTTTCTTT. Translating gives CASSQTGQGNTEAFF.

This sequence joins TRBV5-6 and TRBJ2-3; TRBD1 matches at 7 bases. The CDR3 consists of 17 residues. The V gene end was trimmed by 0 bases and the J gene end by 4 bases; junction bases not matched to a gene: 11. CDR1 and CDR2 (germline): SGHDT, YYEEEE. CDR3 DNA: TGTGCCAGCAGCTTGGACCCCGGGACAGAAAGTTCAGATACGCAGTATTTT. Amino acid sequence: CASSLDPGTESSDTQYF.

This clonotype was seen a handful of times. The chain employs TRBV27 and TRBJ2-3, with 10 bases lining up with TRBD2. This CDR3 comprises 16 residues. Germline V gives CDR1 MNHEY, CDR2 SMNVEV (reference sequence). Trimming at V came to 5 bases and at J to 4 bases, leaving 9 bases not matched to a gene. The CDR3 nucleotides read TGTGCCAGCAGTCCGCAAGCGGGGGGGCGCCCAGATACGCAGTATTTT. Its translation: CASSPQAGGRPDTQYF.

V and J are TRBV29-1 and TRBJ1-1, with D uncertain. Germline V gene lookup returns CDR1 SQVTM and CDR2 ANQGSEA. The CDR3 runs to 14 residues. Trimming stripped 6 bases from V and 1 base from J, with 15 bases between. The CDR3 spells CSVAPGPRNTEAFF. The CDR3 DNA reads TGCAGCGTCGCACCGGGTCCCAGGAACACTGAAGCTTTCTTT.